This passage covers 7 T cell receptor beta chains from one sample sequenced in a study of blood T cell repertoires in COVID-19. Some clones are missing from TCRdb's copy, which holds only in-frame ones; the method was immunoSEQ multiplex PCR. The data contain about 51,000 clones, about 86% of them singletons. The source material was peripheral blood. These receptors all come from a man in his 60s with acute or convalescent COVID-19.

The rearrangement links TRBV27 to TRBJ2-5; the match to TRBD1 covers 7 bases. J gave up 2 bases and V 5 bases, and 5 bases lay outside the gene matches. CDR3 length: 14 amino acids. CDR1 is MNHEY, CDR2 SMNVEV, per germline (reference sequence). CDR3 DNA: TGTGCCAGCAGTCCACGACAGGGTCAAGAGACCCAGTACTTC. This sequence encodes CASSPRQGQETQYF.

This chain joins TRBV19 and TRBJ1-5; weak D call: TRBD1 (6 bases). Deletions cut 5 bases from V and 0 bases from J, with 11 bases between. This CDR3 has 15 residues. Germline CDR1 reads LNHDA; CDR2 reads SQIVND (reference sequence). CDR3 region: CASSWTVYSNQPQHF. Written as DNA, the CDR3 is TGTGCCAGTAGTTGGACAGTCTATAGCAATCAGCCCCAGCATTTT.

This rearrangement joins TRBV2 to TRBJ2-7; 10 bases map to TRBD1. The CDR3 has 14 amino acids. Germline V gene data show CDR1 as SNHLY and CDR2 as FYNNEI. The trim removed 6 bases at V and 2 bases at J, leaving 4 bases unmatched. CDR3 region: CASRTGTGAYEQYF. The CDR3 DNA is TGTGCCAGCAGAACCGGGACAGGGGCCTACGAGCAGTACTTC.

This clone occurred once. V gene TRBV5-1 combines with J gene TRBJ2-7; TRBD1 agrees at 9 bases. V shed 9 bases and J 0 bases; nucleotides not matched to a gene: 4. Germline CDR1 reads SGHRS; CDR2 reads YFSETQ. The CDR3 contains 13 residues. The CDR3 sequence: CATRQGDSYEQYF. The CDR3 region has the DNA TGCGCCACCCGACAGGGGGACTCCTACGAGCAGTACTTC.

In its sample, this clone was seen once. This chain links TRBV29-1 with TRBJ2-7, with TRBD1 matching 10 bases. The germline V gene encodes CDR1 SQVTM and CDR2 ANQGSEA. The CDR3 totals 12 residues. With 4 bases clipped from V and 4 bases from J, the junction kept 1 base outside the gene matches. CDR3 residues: CSVGTGGYEQYF. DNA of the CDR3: TGCAGCGTTGGGACAGGGGGGTACGAGCAGTACTTC.

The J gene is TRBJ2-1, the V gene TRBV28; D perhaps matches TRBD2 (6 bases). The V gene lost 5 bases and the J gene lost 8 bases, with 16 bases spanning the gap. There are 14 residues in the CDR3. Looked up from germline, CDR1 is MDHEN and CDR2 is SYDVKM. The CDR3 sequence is CASSPSGGRDEQFF. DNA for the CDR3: TGTGCCAGCAGTCCCTCTGGGGGGAGAGATGAGCAGTTCTTC.

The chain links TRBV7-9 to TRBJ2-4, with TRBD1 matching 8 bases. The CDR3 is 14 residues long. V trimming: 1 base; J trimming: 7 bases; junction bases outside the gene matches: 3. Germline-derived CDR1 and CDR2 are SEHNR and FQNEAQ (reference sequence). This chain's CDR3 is CASSLDRTGNIQYF. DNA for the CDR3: TGTGCCAGCAGCTTAGATCGGACAGGGAACATTCAGTACTTC. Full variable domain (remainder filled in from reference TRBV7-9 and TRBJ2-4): DTGVSQNPRHKITKRGQNVTFRCDPISEHNRLYWYRQTLGQGPEFLTYFQNEAQLEKSRLLSDRFSAERPKGSFSTLEIQRTEQGDSAMYLCASSLDRTGNIQYFGAGTRLSVL.